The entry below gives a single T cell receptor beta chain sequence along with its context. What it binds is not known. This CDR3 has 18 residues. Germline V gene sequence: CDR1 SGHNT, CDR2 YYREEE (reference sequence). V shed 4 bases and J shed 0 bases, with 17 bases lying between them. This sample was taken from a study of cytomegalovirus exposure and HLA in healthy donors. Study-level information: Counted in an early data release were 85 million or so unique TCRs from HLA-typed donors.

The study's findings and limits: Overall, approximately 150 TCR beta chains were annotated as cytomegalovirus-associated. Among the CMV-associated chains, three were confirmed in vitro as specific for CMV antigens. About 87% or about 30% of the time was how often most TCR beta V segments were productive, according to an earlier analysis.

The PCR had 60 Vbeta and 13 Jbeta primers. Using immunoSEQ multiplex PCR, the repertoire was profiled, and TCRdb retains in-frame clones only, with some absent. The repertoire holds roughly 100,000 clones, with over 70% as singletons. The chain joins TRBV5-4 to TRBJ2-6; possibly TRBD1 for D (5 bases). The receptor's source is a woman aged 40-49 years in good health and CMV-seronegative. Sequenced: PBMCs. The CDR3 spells CASSPHPGSNSGANVLTF. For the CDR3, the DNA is TGTGCCAGCAGCCCCCACCCAGGGTCCAACTCTGGGGCCAACGTCCTGACTTTC.